In its sample, the clone carrying this T cell receptor (beta chain) was seen a few times. These data originate in a study of beta chain features in type 1 diabetes. Turning to the study itself: Patients looked much like healthy donors when it came to age, gender and cell yields.

The V and J ends lost 1 base and 1 base respectively, with 17 bases between them. The germline gives CDR1 MGHDK, CDR2 SYGVNS. This CDR3 is built from 17 residues. Since all of the isolated RNA was reverse transcribed, expressed TCRB transcripts were what got sequenced. An average of around 3.9 million reads was obtained for naive, central memory and regulatory T cell samples. Assay used: immunoSEQ multiplex PCR; TCRdb lists only in-frame clones, some missing. The sample includes almost 350,000 clones, approximately 8% seen only once; the top ten take around 0.44%. A heparinised blood draw that averaged roughly 100 mL was obtained once from each donor.

The sequence came from a woman under 30 in good health. J is TRBJ2-7 and V is TRBV25-1; tentatively, D is TRBD1 (5 bases). Input material: central memory CD4+ T cells from blood. The CDR3 DNA follows: TGTGCCAGCAGTGAATCACCCGGCCAGGGAAGATCCTACGAGCAGTACTTC. As protein: CASSESPGQGRSYEQYF.